The 26 T cell receptor beta chains presented below share a single source sample, sequenced in a study of OX40 agonist ivuxolimab in advanced cancers. TCRdb's table, derived via immunoSEQ multiplex PCR, lists solely in-frame clones and lacks some. This table has about 80,000 clones, nearly 95% appearing once. The sample was CD4+ or CD8+ T cells sorted from blood, taken in a trial of the OX40 agonist ivuxolimab. These receptors all stem from an adult with an advanced solid tumor such as melanoma, head and neck, liver or kidney cancer.

The J gene is TRBJ2-3, the V gene TRBV27, with no clear D. CDR3 length equals 13 residues. Trimming stripped 0 bases from V and 7 bases from J, with 8 bases between. Germline V gene lookup returns CDR1 MNHEY and CDR2 SMNVEV (reference sequence). This CDR3 is CASSLSGLHTQYF. The CDR3 DNA follows: TGTGCCAGCAGTTTATCAGGGTTGCATACGCAGTATTTT.

The chain couples TRBV7-9 to TRBJ2-7; 8 bases are shared with TRBD1. There are 14 residues in the CDR3. CDR1 is SEHNR, CDR2 FQNEAQ, per germline (reference sequence). The junction had 4 bases not matched to a gene; V was cut back by 4 bases and J by 2 bases. CDR3 coding DNA: TGTGCCAGCAGCTCGACAGGGGATCCCTACGAGCAGTACTTC. Translated, it gives CASSSTGDPYEQYF.

This clone showed up just once. The gene calls are TRBV27 and TRBJ1-5; D not resolved. The ends were cut back, 3 bases at V and 9 bases at J, with 12 bases in the middle. This CDR3 is 13 amino acids long. Per germline, CDR1 MNHEY and CDR2 SMNVEV (reference sequence). The CDR3 DNA sequence: TGTGCCAGCAGTTTTTATCCCGGAATGCCCCAGCATTTT. Translated, it gives CASSFYPGMPQHF.

This rearrangement joins TRBV9 to TRBJ2-1; D remains ambiguous. The CDR3 is 12 amino acids. The ends were cut back, 0 bases at V and 9 bases at J, with 7 bases in the middle. CDR1 is SGDLS, CDR2 YYNGEE, per germline. The CDR3 nucleotides read TGTGCCAGCAGCGTAGGGGATGTTGAGCAGTTCTTC. It yields the protein CASSVGDVEQFF.

The chain links TRBV7-6 to TRBJ2-2, with D possibly matching TRBD1 (6 bases). The CDR3 contains 16 residues. CDR1 and CDR2 from the germline V gene are SGHVS and FNYEAQ. The V end lost 5 bases, the J end lost 2 bases, and 15 bases lay between the germline ends. Written as DNA, the CDR3 is TGTGCCAGCAGCACCAACCGGGACACTAACACCGGGGAGCTGTTTTTT. Translation gives CASSTNRDTNTGELFF.

This clone was counted between two and nine times. This chain's CDR3 is CASSLTGGYEQYF. DNA for the CDR3: TGCGCCAGCAGCCTCACGGGGGGGTACGAGCAGTACTTC. The chain joins TRBV4-1 to TRBJ2-7, with 8 bases fitting TRBD2. The V and J ends lost 4 bases and 4 bases, in that order; junction bases with no gene match: 3. The CDR3 covers 13 residues. Germline loops: CDR1 MGHRA, CDR2 YSYEKL.

The chain links TRBV5-8 to TRBJ2-7, with 10 bases that match TRBD1. V gave up 4 bases and J gave up 2 bases; unmatched junction bases: 3. CDR3 length: 14 amino acids. Germline V gives CDR1 SGHTS, CDR2 YDEGEE. CDR3 DNA sequence: TGTGCCAGCAGCGCCGGGACAGGGGCCTACGAGCAGTACTTC. It codes for CASSAGTGAYEQYF.

This chain connects TRBV6-5 to TRBJ1-1; the match to TRBD1 covers 10 bases. The CDR3 consists of 14 residues. Germline trimming cut 6 bases from V and 6 bases from J; bases unmatched to any gene: 7. The germline V gene has CDR1 MNHEY and CDR2 SVGAGI. The CDR3 DNA reads TGTGCCAGCAGGATACGGGACAGGGGTTCTGAAGCTTTCTTT. It encodes CASRIRDRGSEAFF.

This clone appeared once. This chain uses TRBV5-6 with TRBJ1-1; D unresolved. Germline CDR1 SGHDT, CDR2 YYEEEE. The length of the CDR3 is 15 residues. The V and J ends lost 4 bases and 1 base respectively, with 14 bases between them. The CDR3 region has the DNA TGTGCCAGCAGCCTTTTCGTACAGAGGAACACTGAAGCTTTCTTT. Its translation: CASSLFVQRNTEAFF.

This clone was detected only a few times. The chain employs TRBV7-3 and TRBJ2-2, with D uncertain. The CDR3 loop spans 12 amino acids. Germline V lookup: CDR1 SGHTA, CDR2 FQGTGA. V lost 7 bases and J 1 base, leaving 4 bases between the germline ends. The DNA of the CDR3 is TGTGCCAGCAAGGGGAACACCGGGGAGCTGTTTTTT. It encodes CASKGNTGELFF.

This rearrangement joins TRBV28 to TRBJ1-5, with D hard to call. V shed 3 bases and J shed 3 bases, with 9 bases lying between them. Germline loops: CDR1 MDHEN, CDR2 SYDVKM. This CDR3 spans 14 amino acids. The CDR3 sequence is CASSFWTANQPQHF. The CDR3 DNA is TGTGCCAGCAGTTTCTGGACGGCCAATCAGCCCCAGCATTTT.

The rearrangement links TRBV28 to TRBJ2-7; D remains ambiguous. The germline gives CDR1 MDHEN, CDR2 SYDVKM. The CDR3 contains 15 residues. V was pared by 2 bases and J by 3 bases, with 14 bases between. Here the CDR3 DNA reads TGTGCCAGCAGTTTAGAATGGGCATCCCTCTACGAGCAGTACTTC. Its translation: CASSLEWASLYEQYF.

The rearrangement links TRBV19 to TRBJ1-2; 8 bases align to TRBD1. V shed 4 bases and J 4 bases; nucleotides not matched to a gene: 8. CDR3 length: 15 residues. Germline lookup yields CDR1 LNHDA and CDR2 SQIVND (reference sequence). The CDR3, as DNA: TGTGCCAGTAGTACCGGGACAGGAACCTCCTATGGCTACACCTTC. Protein product: CASSTGTGTSYGYTF.

The chain uses TRBV12-2 and TRBJ1-1. TRBV12-2 corresponds to a pseudogene. This CDR3 contains 16 residues. Here the CDR3 DNA reads TGTGCAAGTCGCTTAGGGGAGGGGGCGTTGAACACTGAAGCTTTCTTT. Amino acids: CASRLGEGALNTEAFF.

This sequence joins TRBV5-4 and TRBJ1-2; D is undetermined. Trimming shortened V by 4 bases and J by 0 bases, and 7 bases separated the two germline ends. The CDR3 spans 13 residues. CDR1 and CDR2 (germline): SGHNT, YYREEE (reference sequence). CDR3 loop: CASSVQTNYGYTF. The CDR3 DNA is TGTGCCAGCAGCGTTCAGACTAACTATGGCTACACCTTC.

The V gene is TRBV28, the J gene TRBJ1-5; the match to TRBD1 covers 9 bases. Germline lookup yields CDR1 MDHEN and CDR2 SYDVKM. The length of the CDR3 is 16 residues. V shed 4 bases, J shed 1 base, and the junction held 5 bases outside the gene matches. CDR3 bases: TGTGCCAGCAGTTCAGGGACAGGGCCGAGCAATCAGCCCCAGCATTTT. This encodes CASSSGTGPSNQPQHF.

This clone was recorded a few times. The chain recombines TRBV27 with TRBJ1-1, with unresolved D. The germline gives CDR1 MNHEY, CDR2 SMNVEV (reference sequence). Deletions cut 5 bases from V and 4 bases from J, with 8 bases between. This CDR3 has 12 residues. This chain's CDR3 is CASSVVGTEAFF. For the CDR3, the DNA is TGTGCCAGCAGTGTCGTAGGCACTGAAGCTTTCTTT.

This clone was seen ten or more times. V usage is TRBV11-2 and J usage is TRBJ1-2; the match to TRBD1 covers 9 bases. This CDR3 has 13 amino acids. The junction had 0 bases not matched to a gene; V was cut back by 1 base and J by 6 bases. The germline V gene encodes CDR1 SGHAT and CDR2 FQNNGV. CDR3 in amino acids: CASSLGTGDGYTF. CDR3 DNA sequence: TGTGCCAGCAGCTTAGGGACAGGGGATGGCTACACCTTC.

This chain links TRBV23-1 with TRBJ2-7, with D unresolved. TRBV23-1 is reported as an ORF; its role is uncertain. V lost 3 bases and J 3 bases, leaving 18 bases between the germline ends. There are 16 residues in the CDR3. The CDR3 here is CASSQAQAHYYYEQYF. CDR3 nucleotide sequence: TGCGCCAGCAGTCAGGCCCAGGCTCATTACTACTACGAGCAGTACTTC.

The chain recombines TRBV28 with TRBJ2-3; the match to TRBD2 covers 14 bases. CDR1 and CDR2 from the germline V gene are MDHEN and SYDVKM. There are 17 residues in the CDR3. J was trimmed by 3 bases and V by 5 bases; bases with no gene match: 7. The CDR3 nucleotides are TGTGCCAGCAGTAATCCGGGACTAGCGGGAGTTACAGATACGCAGTATTTT. Its translation is CASSNPGLAGVTDTQYF.

J is TRBJ2-5 and V is TRBV10-3; TRBD2 aligns across 13 bases. Losses at the gene ends were 2 bases for V and 0 bases for J; bases not matched to a gene: 6. The CDR3 has 18 amino acids. The germline V gene has CDR1 ENHRY and CDR2 SYGVKD. This CDR3 is CAISEAATSGGNQETQYF. The CDR3 bases are TGTGCCATCAGTGAGGCGGCGACTAGCGGGGGGAACCAAGAGACCCAGTACTTC.

The V and J genes are TRBV5-4 and TRBJ2-1; 7 nucleotides match TRBD2. The trim removed 4 bases at V and 3 bases at J, leaving 10 bases unmatched. The CDR3 runs to 16 residues. The germline gives CDR1 SGHNT, CDR2 YYREEE (reference sequence). The chain's CDR3 is CASSPDRGEDYNEQFF. CDR3 DNA: TGTGCCAGCAGCCCGGATCGGGGGGAGGACTACAATGAGCAGTTCTTC. Drawing the rest from reference TRBV5-4 and TRBJ2-1, the complete variable domain is ETGVTQSPTHLIKTRGQQVTLRCSSQSGHNTVSWYQQALGQGPQFIFQYYREEENGRGNFPPRFSGLQFPNYSSELNVNALELDDSALYLCASSPDRGEDYNEQFFGPGTRLTVL.

The chain links TRBV2 to TRBJ1-6; unclear D gene. V lost 0 bases to trimming and J lost 10 bases, with 13 bases between them. The germline CDR1 and CDR2 sequences are SNHLY and FYNNEI. This CDR3 comprises 15 residues. This CDR3 is CASSEAPVFRSPLHF. CDR3 DNA sequence: TGTGCCAGCAGTGAAGCCCCGGTCTTTCGGTCACCCCTCCACTTT. Full variable domain (rest looked up from reference TRBV2 and TRBJ1-6): EPEVTQTPSHQVTQMGQEVILRCVPISNHLYFYWYRQILGQKVEFLVSFYNNEISEKSEIFDDQFSVERPDGSNFTLKIRSTKLEDSAMYFCASSEAPVFRSPLHFGNGTRLTVT.

The chain carries TRBV9 and TRBJ2-7, with TRBD2 matching 7 bases. CDR3 length: 14 amino acids. The V gene end was trimmed by 0 bases and the J gene end by 3 bases; junction bases not matched to a gene: 3. Looked up from germline, CDR1 is SGDLS and CDR2 is YYNGEE. Written as DNA, the CDR3 is TGTGCCAGCAGCGTAGGGCTAGCGGACTACGAGCAGTACTTC. Translating it yields CASSVGLADYEQYF.

The table lists this clone with a few counts. The DNA for the CDR3 is TGTGCCAGCTCACCTGGACAGCACTACGAGCAGTACTTC. This translates into CASSPGQHYEQYF. This chain links TRBV18 with TRBJ2-7, with D possibly TRBD1 on 6 matching bases. Germline CDR1 is KGHSH and CDR2 is LQKENI. Between the trimmed V and J ends, which lost 3 bases and 3 bases, there was a span of 9 bases. The CDR3 spans 13 residues.

The rearrangement joins TRBV4-2 to TRBJ2-7, with TRBD2 as a possible D gene (6 bases). V was trimmed by 0 bases and J by 0 bases, leaving 15 bases between them. In germline, CDR1 is LGHNA, CDR2 YNFKEQ. The CDR3 length is 17 residues. The DNA for the CDR3 is TGTGCCAGCAGCCAAGATGGGGGGATTTTCAGCTCCTACGAGCAGTACTTC. Translation gives CASSQDGGIFSSYEQYF.